The present T cell receptor (beta chain) was sequenced within a study of shared clonotypes between healthy human individuals. At the level of the study: With ages of 18 to 49, the donors were two women and three men.

Researchers partitioned CD4+ cells into CD45RA+ naive and CD45RA-negative memory subsets. Notes on this clone: The junction shows a germline mismatch at one end, possibly a read error.

In the sorted-subset replicate PCRs, around 0.2 ug DNA, around 30,000 T cell genomes, was used. TCRdb's copy holds only in-frame clones and misses some; the assay was immunoSEQ multiplex PCR. The table lists 190,000 or so clones, 90% to 95% of them singletons, with approximately 0.07% in the top ten. Germline-derived CDR1 and CDR2 are LNHDA and SQIVND (reference sequence). The CDR3 is 14 amino acids. Sequenced material: naive CD4+ T cells sorted from blood. The sample's subset: CD45RA+ positively selected. The TCR was taken from a woman aged 30 to 39 in good health. This chain connects TRBV19 to TRBJ2-5; 10 positions agree with TRBD1. The J call may be wrong; the DNA end is better matched by TRBJ2-7. Here the CDR3 DNA reads TGTGCCAGTAGTCCGGGACAGGGGTCCTCCGAGCAGTACTTC. It codes for CASSPGQGSSEQYF.